These 26 T cell receptor beta chains originate from one sample sequenced in a study of T-cell reconstitution after alpha-beta-depleted transplantation in children. For TCRbeta, the library was prepared with unique molecular identifiers. TCRdb reprocessed the PCR reads with MiXCR, giving one entry per CDR3 protein. The data show approximately 130,000 distinct CDR3 sequences, about 9.5% seen once. Material: PBMCs, mostly from graft donor cells, obtained 180 days after TCRalphabeta/CD19-depleted stem cell transplant. The receptors here all came from a girl under three years old who had a stem cell transplant for combined immunodeficiency, so the T cells may come from the graft donor.

The rearrangement joins TRBV4-3 to TRBJ2-6, with 15 bases aligning to TRBD2. CDR1 is LGHNA, CDR2 YSLEER, per germline. J gave up 11 bases and V 3 bases, and 5 bases lay outside the gene matches. The CDR3 contains 16 residues. CDR3 in DNA: TGCGCCAGCAGCCAGGGACTAGCGGGAGGTCCCCACGTCCTGACTTTC. The encoded protein is CASSQGLAGGPHVLTF.

This clonotype was seen many times. The genes are TRBV6-5 and TRBJ2-7; D may be TRBD1 (5 bases). The CDR3 consists of 14 residues. CDR1 is MNHEY and CDR2 is SVGAGI in the germline V gene. The V end lost 4 bases, the J end lost 0 bases, and 10 bases lay between the germline ends. CDR3 protein: CASSLNRRSYEQYF. CDR3 coding DNA: TGTGCCAGCAGTTTAAACAGGCGCTCCTACGAGCAGTACTTC.

The chain has TRBV20-1 and TRBJ2-7; a possible D gene is TRBD1 (6 bases). Germline V gene data show CDR1 as DFQATT and CDR2 as SNEGSKA (reference sequence). V was trimmed by 5 bases and J by 3 bases, leaving 11 bases between them. The CDR3 is 12 amino acids. This CDR3 reads CSAEDRVYEQYF. CDR3 bases: TGCAGTGCTGAGGACAGAGTCTACGAGCAGTACTTC.

A few counts support this clonotype. The V call is TRBV11-2, the J call TRBJ2-1, with 8 bases fitting TRBD2. The CDR3 runs 15 residues. In germline, CDR1 is SGHAT, CDR2 FQNNGV. V lost 1 base and J lost 4; bases outside the gene matches: 3. CDR3 region: CASSLVAGKYNEQFF. The CDR3 DNA follows: TGTGCCAGCAGCTTAGTAGCGGGAAAATACAATGAGCAGTTCTTC. Full variable domain (remainder filled in from reference TRBV11-2 and TRBJ2-1): EAGVAQSPRYKIIEKRQSVAFWCNPISGHATLYWYQQILGQGPKLLIQFQNNGVVDDSQLPKDRFSAERLKGVDSTLKIQPAKLEDSAVYLCASSLVAGKYNEQFFGPGTRLTVL.

This clonotype occurred many times. The V and J genes are TRBV5-5 and TRBJ2-6, with 7 positions matching TRBD2. CDR3 size: 16 residues. In germline, CDR1 is SGHKS, CDR2 YYEKEE (reference sequence). V lost 1 base and J lost 3; bases outside the gene matches: 4. The CDR3 DNA reads as TGTGCCAGCAGCTTGCGGGGAGGGGATGGGGCCAACGTCCTGACTTTC. Encoded protein: CASSLRGGDGANVLTF.

This clonotype has a count of ten or more. J is TRBJ2-7 and V is TRBV5-1; weak D call: TRBD1 (6 bases). Between the trimmed V and J ends, which lost 3 bases and 2 bases, there was a span of 15 bases. Germline V gene lookup returns CDR1 SGHRS and CDR2 YFSETQ. This CDR3 has 15 amino acids. The CDR3 coding sequence is TGCGCCAGCAGCTCCTTAACAGGGCTCGCCTACGAGCAGTACTTC. It translates to CASSSLTGLAYEQYF.

This clonotype has a single count. CDR3 in DNA: TGTGCCAGCAGCTTATGGACAGGGGGCACTGAAGCTTTCTTT. As protein: CASSLWTGGTEAFF. The chain has TRBV5-4 and TRBJ1-1; TRBD1 matches 10 bases. CDR1 and CDR2 (germline): SGHNT, YYREEE (reference sequence). The CDR3 is made up of 14 amino acids. Trimming took 2 bases from V and 4 from J; bases not matched to a gene: 2.

The V and J genes are TRBV2 and TRBJ1-2, with 11 bases matching TRBD1. CDR3 size: 18 residues. Looked up from germline, CDR1 is SNHLY and CDR2 is FYNNEI. V dropped 10 bases and J dropped 1; count of bases not matched to a gene: 17. The DNA for the CDR3 is TGTGCCATCAATTTGGGGGACAGGGGGGCATTCTTTAACTATGGCTACACCTTC. Protein sequence: CAINLGDRGAFFNYGYTF. Looking up the rest from reference TRBV2 and TRBJ1-2 gives the full variable domain: EPEVTQTPSHQVTQMGQEVILRCVPISNHLYFYWYRQILGQKVEFLVSFYNNEISEKSEIFDDQFSVERPDGSNFTLKIRSTKLEDSAMYFCAINLGDRGAFFNYGYTFGSGTRLTVV.

The chain recombines TRBV11-1 with TRBJ1-1; 8 nucleotides agree with TRBD1. This CDR3 has 18 residues. Germline values: CDR1 SGHAT, CDR2 FQDESV (reference sequence). The trim removed 1 base at V and 3 bases at J, leaving 13 bases unmatched. The CDR3 is CASSLVLGRGRADTEAFF. Here the CDR3 DNA reads TGTGCCAGCAGCTTAGTGTTGGGCAGGGGGCGCGCGGACACTGAAGCTTTCTTT.

This clonotype was seen at least ten times. The J gene is TRBJ2-3, the V gene TRBV29-1; tentative D call: TRBD2 (6 bases). The CDR3 length is 12 residues. The V gene lost 4 bases and the J gene lost 7 bases, with 12 bases spanning the gap. Germline-derived CDR1 and CDR2 are SQVTM and ANQGSEA. The CDR3 coding sequence is TGCAGCGTTGGACGGGAGACAAATACGCAGTATTTT. Translated, it gives CSVGRETNTQYF.

J is TRBJ1-1 and V is TRBV5-1; D is possibly TRBD1 (6 bases). Germline values: CDR1 SGHRS, CDR2 YFSETQ. The CDR3 extends over 12 amino acids. V lost 3 bases, J lost 8 bases, and 11 bases lay in between. CDR3: CASSSPGQEAFF. The CDR3 DNA sequence: TGCGCCAGCAGCTCCCCCGGACAGGAAGCTTTCTTT.

V and J are TRBV29-1 and TRBJ1-1; 7 positions match TRBD1. V shed 0 bases, J shed 3 bases, and the junction held 10 bases outside the gene matches. The germline V gene encodes CDR1 SQVTM and CDR2 ANQGSEA. This CDR3 is built from 16 residues. As DNA, the CDR3 is TGCAGCGTTGAAGATCCCAAGACAGGGATGGACACTGAAGCTTTCTTT. Its translation: CSVEDPKTGMDTEAFF.

The table lists this clonotype with a few counts. The gene calls are TRBV18 and TRBJ1-1; 10 nucleotides line up with TRBD1. V lost 5 bases and J lost 4; bases outside the gene matches: 13. From germline, CDR1 is KGHSH and CDR2 LQKENI. CDR3 length equals 17 residues. The CDR3 bases are TGTGCCAGCTCATTGGGACAGGGGTCCGTCTGGGGCACTGAAGCTTTCTTT. Protein sequence: CASSLGQGSVWGTEAFF. The full variable domain, with the rest looked up from reference TRBV18 and TRBJ1-1, is NAGVMQNPRHLVRRRGQEARLRCSPMKGHSHVYWYRQLPEEGLKFMVYLQKENIIDESGMPKERFSAEFPKEGPSILRIQQVVRGDSAAYFCASSLGQGSVWGTEAFFGQGTRLTVV.

This clonotype has just a few counts. The rearrangement uses TRBV18 and TRBJ2-5; D is tentatively TRBD1 or TRBD2 (5 bases each). Germline CDR1 reads KGHSH; CDR2 reads LQKENI. The CDR3 consists of 13 residues. V gave up 8 bases and J gave up 4 bases, with 14 bases separating them. Here the CDR3 reads CASARERLETQYF. The CDR3 DNA sequence: TGTGCCAGCGCCAGGGAGCGGTTAGAGACCCAGTACTTC.

V gene TRBV12-3 or TRBV12-4 combines with J gene TRBJ2-7, with D hard to call. Trimming stripped 1 base from V and 6 bases from J, with 7 bases between. CDR3 length: 12 residues. CDR3 loop: CASSLGSREQYF. CDR3 DNA sequence: TGTGCCAGCAGTTTAGGGTCTCGCGAGCAGTACTTC.

The table lists this clonotype with a few counts. The CDR3 nucleotides read TGTGCCAGCAGCTTCCCCCTCGGGACAGGGGACGGGACCCAGTACTTC. Protein product: CASSFPLGTGDGTQYF. This chain uses TRBV7-8 with TRBJ2-5; 10 positions agree with TRBD1. Germline V gene lookup returns CDR1 SGHVS and CDR2 FQNEAQ. Germline trimming cut 3 bases from V and 7 bases from J; bases unmatched to any gene: 11. The CDR3 has 16 amino acids. Drawing the rest from reference TRBV7-8 and TRBJ2-5, the complete variable domain is GAGVSQSPRYKVAKRGQDVALRCDPISGHVSLFWYQQALGQGPEFLTYFQNEAQLDKSGLPSDRFFAERPEGSVSTLKIQRTQQEDSAVYLCASSFPLGTGDGTQYFGPGTRLLVL.

This clonotype appeared many times. The rearrangement joins TRBV20-1 to TRBJ2-5; a possible D gene is TRBD1 (5 bases). The germline gives CDR1 DFQATT, CDR2 SNEGSKA (reference sequence). The CDR3 totals 11 residues. Trimming took 5 bases from V and 5 from J, leaving 9 bases between them. The CDR3 bases are TGCAGTGCTTTGGACACCGAGACCCAGTACTTC. It yields the protein CSALDTETQYF.

The rearrangement joins TRBV7-8 to TRBJ2-5, with TRBD2 matching 8 bases. The CDR3 loop spans 19 amino acids. Germline V gene sequence: CDR1 SGHVS, CDR2 FQNEAQ. The V segment lost 2 bases and the J segment 0 bases; nucleotides outside the gene matches: 14. CDR3 nucleotides: TGTGCCAGCAGCTTAACCCAAACCGGGAGGGCCGAAAACCAAGAGACCCAGTACTTC. Its translation: CASSLTQTGRAENQETQYF.

This clonotype appeared many times. This chain links TRBV3-1 with TRBJ2-1; no firm D call. CDR1 LGHDT and CDR2 YNNKEL come from the germline V gene (reference sequence). Trimming shortened V by 4 bases and J by 0 bases, and 13 bases separated the two germline ends. The CDR3 runs 16 residues. The CDR3 is CASSPVLRISYNEQFF. The CDR3 region has the DNA TGTGCCAGCAGCCCAGTTTTGCGGATCTCCTACAATGAGCAGTTCTTC.

This chain links TRBV18 with TRBJ2-5, with D unclear. Germline V gene data show CDR1 as KGHSH and CDR2 as LQKENI. V was trimmed by 3 bases and J by 1 base, leaving 9 bases between them. The CDR3 totals 14 residues. In DNA form, the CDR3 reads TGTGCCAGCTCACCGACCACCAGCCAAGAGACCCAGTACTTC. This gives the protein CASSPTTSQETQYF.

The rearrangement joins TRBV10-3 to TRBJ1-6; 7 nucleotides line up with TRBD1. CDR1 ENHRY and CDR2 SYGVKD come from the germline V gene. This CDR3 is 14 amino acids long. V shed 6 bases, J shed 7 bases, and the junction held 6 bases outside the gene matches. Written as DNA, the CDR3 is TGTGCCATCAGCCCCGGGACAGAAAATTCACCCCTCCACTTT. Amino acid sequence: CAISPGTENSPLHF.

In its sample, this clonotype was seen a few times. V usage is TRBV2 and J usage is TRBJ2-3; the D is unclear. Germline assignment: CDR1 SNHLY and CDR2 FYNNEI. The CDR3 totals 14 residues. V was trimmed by 8 bases and J by 0 bases, leaving 12 bases between them. The CDR3 region has the DNA TGTGCCAGCCGTTTACCTCTTAGCACAGATACGCAGTATTTT. Its translation: CASRLPLSTDTQYF.

The chain has TRBV12-3 or TRBV12-4 and TRBJ2-1, with 7 bases aligning to TRBD2. With V trimmed by 3 bases and J by 9 bases, 5 bases remained unmatched. CDR3 size: 13 residues. The CDR3: CASSLGPGGEQFF. Written as DNA, the CDR3 is TGTGCCAGCAGTTTGGGCCCGGGAGGTGAGCAGTTCTTC.

This clonotype showed up just a few times. The chain couples TRBV4-3 to TRBJ2-2, with D unresolved. CDR1 LGHNA and CDR2 YSLEER come from the germline V gene. V was trimmed by 5 bases and J by 3 bases, leaving 16 bases between them. There are 16 residues in the CDR3. The CDR3 nucleotides read TGCGCCAGCAGCGCCCCTAGTGTAGGTTACACCGGGGAGCTGTTTTTT. Translating gives CASSAPSVGYTGELFF.

J is TRBJ1-1 and V is TRBV20-1, with D maybe TRBD1 (6 bases). There are 16 residues in the CDR3. Germline V gives CDR1 DFQATT, CDR2 SNEGSKA (reference sequence). V was shortened by 3 bases and J by 5 bases, with 22 bases between the two germline ends. DNA for the CDR3: TGCAGTGCTAGGAGAACCGGGACACCAGTCAGAACTGAAGCTTTCTTT. Its protein is CSARRTGTPVRTEAFF.

This clonotype was counted ten times or more. The genes are TRBV28 and TRBJ2-5, with no clear D. Germline CDR1 reads MDHEN; CDR2 reads SYDVKM. The CDR3 loop spans 14 amino acids. V lost 3 bases and J 3 bases, leaving 11 bases between the germline ends. In nucleotides, the CDR3 is TGTGCCAGCAGTTTCTTCAACCCAAAAGAGACCCAGTACTTC. Translating gives CASSFFNPKETQYF.